One and the same sample provided the 32 T cell receptor beta chains below, sequenced in a study of blood T cell repertoires in COVID-19. The assay was immunoSEQ multiplex PCR, and TCRdb's table has in-frame clones only and misses some. The table shows about 210,000 clones, with 65% to 85% occurring only once. Sample: peripheral blood. The receptors were sampled from a woman aged 45-60 years with acute or convalescent COVID-19.

V gene TRBV28 combines with J gene TRBJ2-1; TRBD2 matches 12 bases. This CDR3 is built from 15 residues. The V and J ends lost 7 bases and 5 bases, in that order; junction bases with no gene match: 6. Germline V gives CDR1 MDHEN, CDR2 SYDVKM. In nucleotides, the CDR3 is TGTGCCAGCACCCCTACTAGCGGGAGGAACAATGAGCAGTTCTTC. Its translation: CASTPTSGRNNEQFF.

This chain joins TRBV12-3 or TRBV12-4 and TRBJ1-1, with D tentatively TRBD1 (6 bases). Trimming stripped 10 bases from V and 1 base from J, with 13 bases between. CDR3 length: 13 residues. DNA for the CDR3: TGTGCCACCTCGACAGGTTGGAACACTGAAGCTTTCTTT. Its protein is CATSTGWNTEAFF.

J is TRBJ1-2 and V is TRBV9; 11 bases fit TRBD1. Germline V gene lookup returns CDR1 SGDLS and CDR2 YYNGEE. The CDR3 contains 17 residues. V shed 3 bases, J shed 1 base, and the junction held 8 bases outside the gene matches. CDR3 protein: CASSESDRGLGNYGYTF. The DNA of the CDR3 is TGTGCCAGCAGCGAGTCGGACAGGGGGCTTGGTAACTATGGCTACACCTTC.

The table lists this clone with a few counts. The J gene is TRBJ2-3, the V gene TRBV5-1; D unresolved. V dropped 3 bases and J dropped 4 bases, with 6 bases sitting between them. Germline V gene lookup returns CDR1 SGHRS and CDR2 YFSETQ. The CDR3 is 12 residues long. The CDR3 spells CASSSSADTQYF. CDR3 DNA: TGCGCCAGCAGCTCCTCCGCAGATACGCAGTATTTT.

The CDR3: CASAWEGYGYTF. The CDR3 nucleotides read TGTGCCAGCGCGTGGGAGGGCTATGGCTACACCTTC. The V gene is TRBV28, the J gene TRBJ1-2; unclear D gene. The V end was cut by 8 bases, the J end by 4 bases, with 11 bases between. The CDR3 covers 12 residues. The V gene's germline CDR1 is MDHEN and CDR2 SYDVKM.

Of note for this clone: The sample holds other DNA sequences that translate to the same CDR3. This chain connects TRBV5-1 to TRBJ1-6; no firm D call. CDR1 and CDR2 from the germline V gene are SGHRS and YFSETQ. The CDR3 contains 14 residues. Trimming left V 5 bases short and J 5 bases short, with 11 bases between. The CDR3 reads CASRGGQNNSPLHF. CDR3 in DNA: TGCGCCAGCAGGGGCGGGCAAAATAATTCACCCCTCCACTTT.

The chain has TRBV10-3 and TRBJ1-4, with D possibly matching TRBD1 (5 bases). Looked up from germline, CDR1 is ENHRY and CDR2 is SYGVKD. Trimming left V 3 bases short and J 3 bases short, with 8 bases between. The CDR3 length is 14 residues. The CDR3 loop reads CAISEDSANEKLFF. The CDR3 DNA sequence: TGTGCCATCAGTGAAGACAGCGCTAATGAAAAACTGTTTTTT.

This clone was picked up one time. The sample carries other DNA sequences with the same CDR3. The chain combines TRBV5-1 with TRBJ2-7; D may be TRBD1 (5 bases). CDR1 and CDR2 (germline): SGHRS, YFSETQ. Trimming pared 4 bases from V and 4 bases from J, leaving 9 bases between. This CDR3 is built from 12 residues. CDR3 in DNA: TGCGCCAGCAGCCAGGACACTTACGAGCAGTACTTC. Encoded protein: CASSQDTYEQYF.

CDR3 nucleotides: TGTGCCAGTAGTATTTTCGGACAGAGCAATCAGCCCCAGCATTTT. Protein product: CASSIFGQSNQPQHF. V is TRBV19 and J is TRBJ1-5; a weak D match, TRBD1 (6 bases). The CDR3 length is 15 residues. Trimming removed 3 bases from V and 1 base from J, with 10 bases in between. From germline, CDR1 is LNHDA and CDR2 SQIVND (reference sequence).

This sequence joins TRBV9 and TRBJ2-7; 14 bases are shared with TRBD2. This CDR3 region has 15 residues. CDR1 and CDR2 from the germline V gene are SGDLS and YYNGEE. The ends lost 4 bases at V and 7 bases at J; junction bases unmatched: 7. CDR3 sequence reads: CASSPGLAGAEEQYF. For the CDR3, the DNA is TGTGCCAGCAGCCCGGGACTAGCGGGAGCGGAGGAGCAGTACTTC.

J is TRBJ1-2 and V is TRBV9; D may be TRBD1 (6 bases). This CDR3 has 14 amino acids. The ends were cut back, 4 bases at V and 5 bases at J, with 15 bases in the middle. Germline V gene data show CDR1 as SGDLS and CDR2 as YYNGEE. The DNA for the CDR3 is TGTGCCAGCAGCCCTCAGGGGCAGGGGTATGGCTACACCTTC. Amino acids: CASSPQGQGYGYTF.

The chain recombines TRBV2 with TRBJ1-1, with D maybe TRBD1 (5 bases). The CDR3 has 14 amino acids. The V end was cut by 6 bases, the J end by 2 bases, with 13 bases between. The germline gives CDR1 SNHLY, CDR2 FYNNEI. CDR3 residues: CASSKGLPNTEAFF. For the CDR3, the DNA is TGTGCCAGCAGCAAGGGACTCCCCAACACTGAAGCTTTCTTT.

The rearrangement joins TRBV9 to TRBJ2-1, with a tentative D call TRBD2 (5 bases). Germline loops: CDR1 SGDLS, CDR2 YYNGEE. V was shortened by 0 bases and J by 1 base, with 8 bases between the two germline ends. The CDR3 has 15 residues. CDR3 DNA sequence: TGTGCCAGCAGCGTAGGGAGGAGGTCCTACAATGAGCAGTTCTTC. Encoded protein: CASSVGRRSYNEQFF.

The chain links TRBV27 to TRBJ1-5; possibly TRBD1 for D (5 bases). The CDR3 sequence is 14 residues long. The germline V gene encodes CDR1 MNHEY and CDR2 SMNVEV (reference sequence). The V end lost 8 bases, the J end lost 5 bases, and 16 bases lay between the germline ends. Here the CDR3 DNA reads TGTGCCAGCGGCGTCCGGGACTCCTATCAGCCCCAGCATTTT. Protein sequence: CASGVRDSYQPQHF.

V and J are TRBV5-1 and TRBJ2-1, with 12 bases aligning to TRBD2. This CDR3 is 15 amino acids long. The germline CDR1 and CDR2 sequences are SGHRS and YFSETQ. J was trimmed by 8 bases and V by 1 base; bases with no gene match: 4. The DNA for the CDR3 is TGCGCCAGCAGCTTGTGGCGACTAGCGGGAGATGAGCAGTTCTTC. It yields the protein CASSLWRLAGDEQFF.

The J gene is TRBJ2-3, the V gene TRBV4-1, with 9 bases matching TRBD1. CDR1 and CDR2 (germline): MGHRA, YSYEKL. The CDR3 is 19 amino acids. Losses at the gene ends were 2 bases for V and 2 bases for J; bases not matched to a gene: 14. The CDR3 spells CASSQPVTATGGYTDTQYF. CDR3 sequence (DNA): TGCGCCAGCAGCCAACCAGTAACCGCGACAGGGGGATACACAGATACGCAGTATTTT.

This clone was found once. V usage is TRBV20-1 and J usage is TRBJ2-2; D is unresolved. Germline CDR1 is DFQATT and CDR2 is SNEGSKA (reference sequence). Trimming shortened V by 3 bases and J by 5 bases, and 19 bases separated the two germline ends. The length of the CDR3 is 16 residues. Here the CDR3 reads CSASANGIADTGELFF. In DNA, the CDR3 is TGCAGTGCTAGTGCAAATGGAATAGCTGATACCGGGGAGCTGTTTTTT.

The CDR3 region is CASSFGQGLNTEAFF. The CDR3 DNA reads TGTGCCAGCAGTTTTGGGCAGGGCCTGAACACTGAAGCTTTCTTT. The chain is built from TRBV28 and TRBJ1-1; a weak D match, TRBD1 (5 bases). The CDR3 has 15 amino acids. Per the germline V gene, CDR1 is MDHEN and CDR2 is SYDVKM. V was pared by 3 bases and J by 0 bases, with 11 bases between.

This chain connects TRBV5-5 to TRBJ2-7; tentative D call: TRBD1 (6 bases). Germline CDR1 reads SGHKS; CDR2 reads YYEKEE (reference sequence). Deletions cut 4 bases from V and 2 bases from J, with 16 bases between. The CDR3 spans 15 residues. The CDR3 DNA reads as TGTGCCAGCAGCCTCGGCAGGGGTCTACCCTACGAGCAGTACTTC. Amino acids: CASSLGRGLPYEQYF.

This chain links TRBV28 with TRBJ1-2; 9 positions agree with TRBD1. The germline V gene has CDR1 MDHEN and CDR2 SYDVKM. V dropped 2 bases and J dropped 1; count of bases not matched to a gene: 8. The CDR3 consists of 17 residues. The CDR3 region is CASSLHRDRVINYGYTF. CDR3 DNA: TGTGCCAGCAGTTTACACCGGGACAGGGTCATTAACTATGGCTACACCTTC.

This clone has a handful of counts. The chain recombines TRBV14 with TRBJ2-5; 11 bases agree with TRBD2. This CDR3 is built from 15 residues. The V and J ends lost 5 bases and 5 bases, in that order; junction bases with no gene match: 7. Germline V lookup: CDR1 SGHDN, CDR2 FVKESK. The CDR3 nucleotides read TGTGCCAGCAGCTGGGGGCTAGCGGGAGGTGAGACCCAGTACTTC. Translating it yields CASSWGLAGGETQYF.

The chain recombines TRBV9 with TRBJ2-2, with 7 bases that match TRBD1. Germline V gene data show CDR1 as SGDLS and CDR2 as YYNGEE. The trim removed 3 bases at V and 2 bases at J, leaving 7 bases unmatched. The CDR3 covers 16 residues. Here the CDR3 reads CASSARDSANTGELFF. The CDR3, as DNA: TGTGCCAGCAGCGCTCGGGACAGCGCCAACACCGGGGAGCTGTTTTTT.

This clone was recorded only once. The genes are TRBV28 and TRBJ1-6; D is possibly TRBD1 (5 bases). V lost 7 bases to trimming and J lost 4 bases, with 11 bases between them. Germline V gives CDR1 MDHEN, CDR2 SYDVKM. The CDR3 runs 14 residues. The CDR3 DNA sequence: TGTGCCAGCACGGGGGTGGGATATAATTCACCCCTCCACTTT. It yields the protein CASTGVGYNSPLHF.

The gene calls are TRBV2 and TRBJ2-7; 7 nucleotides align to TRBD1. The CDR3 runs to 15 residues. V was pared by 6 bases and J by 2 bases, with 10 bases of the junction left unmatched. The germline gives CDR1 SNHLY, CDR2 FYNNEI. CDR3 sequence (DNA): TGTGCCAGCAGGGACAGGACCGGGGCAGCCTACGAGCAGTACTTC. This codes for CASRDRTGAAYEQYF.

J is TRBJ1-2 and V is TRBV5-1; D gene ambiguous. Trimming cost V 0 bases and J 7 bases, with 10 bases left between them. CDR3 length equals 13 residues. CDR1 and CDR2 (germline): SGHRS, YFSETQ. CDR3 sequence reads: CASSLAVGGGYTF. The CDR3 coding sequence is TGCGCCAGCAGCTTGGCGGTGGGAGGTGGCTACACCTTC.

The chain combines TRBV7-2 with TRBJ2-1; 7 bases align to TRBD2. The CDR3 sequence is 13 residues long. Germline trimming cut 1 base from V and 7 bases from J; bases unmatched to any gene: 1. Germline CDR1 is SGHTA and CDR2 is FQGNSA. CDR3 protein: CASSLGGGNEQFF. Written as DNA, the CDR3 is TGTGCCAGCAGCTTAGGGGGGGGGAATGAGCAGTTCTTC.

J is TRBJ1-1 and V is TRBV2, with TRBD1 matching over 7 bases. The CDR3 is made up of 14 amino acids. V shed 6 bases and J 2 bases; nucleotides not matched to a gene: 6. Germline values: CDR1 SNHLY, CDR2 FYNNEI. CDR3: CASRADRLNTEAFF. DNA for the CDR3: TGTGCCAGCAGAGCGGACAGGCTTAACACTGAAGCTTTCTTT.

This sequence joins TRBV11-2 and TRBJ2-3, with a tentative D call TRBD1 (6 bases). There are 15 residues in the CDR3. The germline gives CDR1 SGHAT, CDR2 FQNNGV. The V and J ends lost 5 bases and 2 bases respectively, with 14 bases between them. The CDR3 region is CASSQGTGVTDTQYF. The CDR3 region has the DNA TGTGCCAGCAGCCAGGGGACGGGCGTCACAGATACGCAGTATTTT.

V and J are TRBV28 and TRBJ1-1; TRBD1 might be the D (5 bases). There are 15 residues in the CDR3. Trimming pared 2 bases from V and 2 bases from J, leaving 12 bases between. CDR1 is MDHEN and CDR2 is SYDVKM in the germline V gene. The CDR3 nucleotides are TGTGCCAGCAGTTTAAGGGCCAGGGCCAACACTGAAGCTTTCTTT. Protein product: CASSLRARANTEAFF. The whole variable domain, remainder taken from reference TRBV28 and TRBJ1-1, is DVKVTQSSRYLVKRTGEKVFLECVQDMDHENMFWYRQDPGLGLRLIYFSYDVKMKEKGDIPEGYSVSREKKERFSLILESASTNQTSMYLCASSLRARANTEAFFGQGTRLTVV.

The V and J genes are TRBV27 and TRBJ1-2; possible D gene TRBD1, 6 bases. CDR1 and CDR2 (germline): MNHEY, SMNVEV (reference sequence). CDR3 length: 13 residues. The germline V and J ends were trimmed by 5 bases and 8 bases, with 15 bases remaining between them. In nucleotides, the CDR3 is TGTGCCAGCAGTCAACAGGGTTGGAGCGGCTACACCTTC. As protein: CASSQQGWSGYTF.

This rearrangement joins TRBV5-4 to TRBJ2-3; a weak D match, TRBD1 (6 bases). Trimming removed 2 bases at V and 0 bases at J, with 13 bases between. The CDR3 is made up of 16 amino acids. Per germline, CDR1 SGHNT and CDR2 YYREEE (reference sequence). CDR3 in amino acids: CASSFDTGISTDTQYF. In nucleotides, the CDR3 is TGTGCCAGCAGCTTCGATACAGGGATAAGCACAGATACGCAGTATTTT.

The rearrangement uses TRBV27 and TRBJ1-3; D may be TRBD1 (6 bases). The CDR3 totals 16 residues. Trimming took off 5 bases at V and 0 bases at J, with 14 bases between the two ends. Germline loops: CDR1 MNHEY, CDR2 SMNVEV (reference sequence). The CDR3 spells CASSKRDTDSGNTIYF. Here the CDR3 DNA reads TGTGCCAGCAGTAAGCGGGACACAGACTCTGGAAACACCATATATTTT.